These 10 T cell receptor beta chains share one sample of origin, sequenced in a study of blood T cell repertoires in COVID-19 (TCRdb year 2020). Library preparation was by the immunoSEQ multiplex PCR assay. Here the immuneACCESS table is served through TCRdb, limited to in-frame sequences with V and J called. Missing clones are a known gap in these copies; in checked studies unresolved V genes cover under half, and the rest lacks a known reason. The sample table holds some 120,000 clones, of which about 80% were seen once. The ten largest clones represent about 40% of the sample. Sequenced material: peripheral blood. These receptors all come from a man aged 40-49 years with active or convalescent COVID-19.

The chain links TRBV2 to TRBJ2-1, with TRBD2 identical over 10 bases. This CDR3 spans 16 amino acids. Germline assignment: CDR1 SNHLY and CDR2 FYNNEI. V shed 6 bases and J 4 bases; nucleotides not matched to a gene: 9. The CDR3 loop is CASRREAGGGYNEQFF. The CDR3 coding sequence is TGTGCCAGCAGGAGGGAAGCGGGAGGGGGATACAATGAGCAGTTCTTC.

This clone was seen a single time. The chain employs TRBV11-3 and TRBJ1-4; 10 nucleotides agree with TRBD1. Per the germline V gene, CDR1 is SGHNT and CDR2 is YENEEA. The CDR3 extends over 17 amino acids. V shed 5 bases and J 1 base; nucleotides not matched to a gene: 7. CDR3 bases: TGTGCCAGCAGCCCGGGACAGGGGAGAGGAACTAATGAAAAACTGTTTTTT. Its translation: CASSPGQGRGTNEKLFF.

The CDR3, as DNA: TGCGCCAGCAGCCCGGGGGGTGGCGTGGGGTACGAGCAGTACTTC. Translation gives CASSPGGGVGYEQYF. This chain uses TRBV5-1 with TRBJ2-7; 7 bases map to TRBD2. The CDR3 is made up of 15 amino acids. CDR1 and CDR2 from the germline V gene are SGHRS and YFSETQ. The junction had 11 bases not matched to a gene; V was cut back by 4 bases and J by 4 bases. The full variable domain, completed using reference TRBV5-1 and TRBJ2-7, is KAGVTQTPRYLIKTRGQQVTLSCSPISGHRSVSWYQQTPGQGLQFLFEYFSETQRNKGNFPGRFSGRQFSNSRSEMNVSTLELGDSALYLCASSPGGGVGYEQYFGPGTRLTVT.

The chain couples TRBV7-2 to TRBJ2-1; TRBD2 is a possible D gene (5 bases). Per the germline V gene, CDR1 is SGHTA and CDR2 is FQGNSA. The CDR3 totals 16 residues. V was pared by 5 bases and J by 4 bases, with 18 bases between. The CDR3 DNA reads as TGTGCCAGCAGCCAGCAGGTTGCTAGCTGGTACAATGAGCAGTTCTTC. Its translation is CASSQQVASWYNEQFF.

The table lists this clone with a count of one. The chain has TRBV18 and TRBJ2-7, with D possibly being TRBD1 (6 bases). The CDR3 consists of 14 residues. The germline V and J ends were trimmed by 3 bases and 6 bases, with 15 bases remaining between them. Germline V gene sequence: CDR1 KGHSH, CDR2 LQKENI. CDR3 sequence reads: CASSPSPGDVEQYF. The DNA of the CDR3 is TGTGCCAGCTCACCCTCACCAGGGGATGTCGAGCAGTACTTC.

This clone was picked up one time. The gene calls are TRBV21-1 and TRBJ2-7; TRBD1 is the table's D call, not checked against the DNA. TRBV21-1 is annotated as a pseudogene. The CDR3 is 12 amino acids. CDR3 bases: TGTGCCACGGCAGGGGGTGTCTACGAGCAGTACTTC. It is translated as CATAGGVYEQYF.

The CDR3 loop is CASSPDTVKGYGYTF. The CDR3 DNA sequence: TGTGCCAGCAGCCCCGACACCGTTAAAGGCTATGGCTACACCTTC. The chain recombines TRBV4-2 with TRBJ1-2; D is ambiguous. The CDR3 consists of 15 residues. Per the germline V gene, CDR1 is LGHNA and CDR2 is YNFKEQ. Trimming pared 4 bases from V and 4 bases from J, leaving 16 bases between.

The CDR3 reads CASSLGGTGNTGELFF. DNA of the CDR3: TGTGCCAGCAGCTTGGGGGGAACAGGGAACACCGGGGAGCTGTTTTTT. This chain connects TRBV11-3 to TRBJ2-2; the D gene is possibly TRBD2 (6 bases). Germline CDR1 is SGHNT and CDR2 is YENEEA. There are 16 residues in the CDR3. The V gene lost 3 bases and the J gene lost 1 base, with 12 bases spanning the gap.

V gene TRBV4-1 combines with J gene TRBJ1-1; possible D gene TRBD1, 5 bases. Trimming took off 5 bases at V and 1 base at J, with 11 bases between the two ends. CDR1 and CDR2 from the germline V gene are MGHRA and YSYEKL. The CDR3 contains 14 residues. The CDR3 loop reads CASSYMGGNTEAFF. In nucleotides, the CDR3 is TGCGCCAGCAGCTATATGGGGGGGAACACTGAAGCTTTCTTT.

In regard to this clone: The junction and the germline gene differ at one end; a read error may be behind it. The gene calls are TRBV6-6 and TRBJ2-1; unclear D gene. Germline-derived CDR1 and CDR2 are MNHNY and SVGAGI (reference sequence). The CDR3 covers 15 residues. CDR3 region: CASSPTYSSNNEQFF. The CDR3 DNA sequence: TGTGCCAGCAGTCCTACTTATAGCTCCAACAATGAGCAGTTCTTC.